The 20 T cell receptor beta chains in this list originate from one sample, sequenced in a study of CD8 T cells in ankylosing spondylitis. TCRdb reanalysed the 5' RACE reads using MiXCR and keeps one entry per CDR3 protein. The sample has 200,000 to 300,000 distinct CDR3 sequences, about 10% seen once. Sample: blood, either unsorted or a sorted T cell fraction (not recorded which). The receptors stem from a male donor with ankylosing spondylitis or in good health (not recorded which).

The rearrangement links TRBV4-2 to TRBJ1-5; 12 bases are shared with TRBD1. This CDR3 is 17 amino acids long. Per germline, CDR1 LGHNA and CDR2 YNFKEQ. V trimming: 4 bases; J trimming: 7 bases; junction bases outside the gene matches: 11. The CDR3 nucleotides read TGTGCCAGCAGCCGAGGGACAGGGGGCGAGCGAAGCCAGCCCCAGCATTTT. This codes for CASSRGTGGERSQPQHF.

The table lists this clonotype with many counts. CDR3 bases: TGCGCCAGCAGCTTGGAGGCTTTGACTAGTTTCTACGAGCAGTACTTC. Residues: CASSLEALTSFYEQYF. The gene calls are TRBV5-1 and TRBJ2-7; perhaps TRBD2 as D (6 bases). The CDR3 length is 16 residues. CDR1 is SGHRS, CDR2 YFSETQ, per germline. Trimming took off 0 bases at V and 3 bases at J, with 16 bases between the two ends.

The chain couples TRBV5-1 to TRBJ2-5; possibly TRBD1 or TRBD2 for D (6 bases each). Germline V gene sequence: CDR1 SGHRS, CDR2 YFSETQ. The CDR3 is made up of 16 amino acids. Trimming left V 3 bases short and J 2 bases short, with 17 bases between. CDR3: CASSYSTGANQETQYF. In DNA, the CDR3 is TGCGCCAGCAGCTACTCGACGGGGGCGAATCAAGAGACCCAGTACTTC.

This clonotype was recorded many times. This sequence joins TRBV10-2 and TRBJ2-7; no clear D gene. This CDR3 has 11 residues. Trimming removed 3 bases at V and 5 bases at J, with 5 bases between. Germline V lookup: CDR1 WSHSY, CDR2 SAAADI. CDR3 residues: CASSDLDEQYF. Written as DNA, the CDR3 is TGCGCCAGCAGTGACTTGGACGAGCAGTACTTC.

This clonotype has at least ten counts. The rearrangement uses TRBV29-1 and TRBJ1-1, with 7 bases lining up with TRBD1. The CDR3 has 13 residues. Germline V gene lookup returns CDR1 SQVTM and CDR2 ANQGSEA. V shed 7 bases and J 4 bases; nucleotides not matched to a gene: 9. DNA for the CDR3: TGCAGCGCCTGCGACAGGGTGGGCACTGAAGCTTTCTTT. It encodes CSACDRVGTEAFF. The whole variable domain, filled in from reference TRBV29-1 and TRBJ1-1, reads SAVISQKPSRDICQRGTSLTIQCQVDSQVTMMFWYRQQPGQSLTLIATANQGSEATYESGFVIDKFPISRPNLTFSTLTVSNMSPEDSSIYLCSACDRVGTEAFFGQGTRLTVV.

V usage is TRBV12-3 or TRBV12-4 and J usage is TRBJ1-2; possible D gene TRBD1, 6 bases. V lost 6 bases and J lost 6, with 17 bases in between. The CDR3 has 14 amino acids. CDR3 amino acids: CASSYSNRANGYTF. CDR3 DNA sequence: TGTGCCAGCAGCTACTCAAACAGGGCGAATGGCTACACCTTC.

This clonotype was observed many times. This chain connects TRBV5-1 to TRBJ2-2, with D maybe TRBD2 (5 bases). Germline CDR1 reads SGHRS; CDR2 reads YFSETQ. Deletions cut 5 bases from V and 5 bases from J, with 13 bases between. The CDR3 has 14 amino acids. The CDR3 bases are TGCGCCAGCAGAACGAGCGGAGATACCGGGGAGCTGTTTTTT. This gives the protein CASRTSGDTGELFF.

This clonotype has a count of ten or more. DNA for the CDR3: TGCGCCAGCAGCCCGAAACAGGGGGCCTCTGAAGCTTTCTTT. It codes for CASSPKQGASEAFF. This chain links TRBV4-1 with TRBJ1-1, with 9 bases that match TRBD1. This CDR3 has 14 amino acids. Trimming at V came to 4 bases and at J to 6 bases, leaving 6 bases not matched to a gene. Germline CDR1 is MGHRA and CDR2 is YSYEKL.

This clonotype was counted at least ten times. The chain couples TRBV21-1 to TRBJ2-1; the table's TRBD1 call for D was not verified on the DNA. TRBV21-1 is assigned pseudogene status. The CDR3 totals 15 residues. The CDR3 is CASRPGQEISNEQFF. CDR3 DNA: TGTGCCAGCAGGCCGGGACAGGAAATTTCGAATGAGCAGTTCTTC.

This clonotype was recorded once. The chain is built from TRBV2 and TRBJ1-2, with D uncertain. Germline CDR1 is SNHLY and CDR2 is FYNNEI. This CDR3 is built from 12 residues. Trimming removed 7 bases at V and 12 bases at J, with 18 bases between. The CDR3 sequence is CASNTFTAGHTF. CDR3 bases: TGTGCCAGCAACACTTTTACTGCGGGCCACACCTTC.

This clonotype was seen more than once but under ten times. The chain links TRBV25-1 to TRBJ2-1; 10 nucleotides agree with TRBD1. The germline CDR1 and CDR2 sequences are MGHDK and SYGVNS. The V gene end was trimmed by 6 bases and the J gene end by 4 bases; junction bases not matched to a gene: 9. The CDR3 runs 16 residues. This CDR3 reads CASSPPGQGSYNEQFF. For the CDR3, the DNA is TGTGCCAGCAGCCCCCCGGGACAGGGGTCGTACAATGAGCAGTTCTTC.

This clonotype was seen ten or more times. The chain links TRBV5-1 to TRBJ2-2; D possibly uses TRBD1 or TRBD2 (5 bases each). The CDR3 covers 15 residues. Germline CDR1 and CDR2: SGHRS and YFSETQ. With 5 bases removed from V and 4 bases from J, the gap between germline ends came to 15 bases. The CDR3 nucleotides read TGCGCCAGCAGTTTCCGGGGCGAGAGCACCGGGGAGCTGTTTTTT. This encodes CASSFRGESTGELFF. Full variable domain (missing parts from reference TRBV5-1 and TRBJ2-2): KAGVTQTPRYLIKTRGQQVTLSCSPISGHRSVSWYQQTPGQGLQFLFEYFSETQRNKGNFPGRFSGRQFSNSRSEMNVSTLELGDSALYLCASSFRGESTGELFFGEGSRLTVL.

This clonotype was picked up a small number of times. The chain recombines TRBV2 with TRBJ1-5; D is uncertain. The CDR3 is made up of 14 amino acids. The germline V and J ends were trimmed by 5 bases and 0 bases, with 8 bases remaining between them. Germline V CDR1 and CDR2: SNHLY, FYNNEI. The CDR3 DNA is TGTGCCAGCAGTTCCGAGGTTAGCAATCAGCCCCAGCATTTT. The encoded protein is CASSSEVSNQPQHF.

At least ten counts were recorded for this clonotype. This chain uses TRBV28 with TRBJ2-2, with a possible D match to TRBD1 (5 bases). Trimming removed 7 bases from V and 6 bases from J, with 12 bases in between. The CDR3 spans 13 residues. The V gene's germline CDR1 is MDHEN and CDR2 SYDVKM. The CDR3 is CASTPSGSGELFF. DNA for the CDR3: TGTGCCAGCACCCCATCAGGGTCCGGGGAGCTGTTTTTT.

This clonotype was detected many times. This chain links TRBV4-1 with TRBJ2-2, with D uncertain. Germline V CDR1 and CDR2: MGHRA, YSYEKL. The V and J ends lost 1 base and 2 bases respectively, with 5 bases between them. The CDR3 has 14 residues. In DNA form, the CDR3 reads TGCGCCAGCAGCCAAGGGCCCAACACCGGGGAGCTGTTTTTT. This gives the protein CASSQGPNTGELFF.

This clonotype was observed many times. This chain links TRBV5-1 with TRBJ2-7; 8 nucleotides line up with TRBD1. The germline V gene has CDR1 SGHRS and CDR2 YFSETQ. The V segment lost 0 bases and the J segment 3 bases; nucleotides outside the gene matches: 8. CDR3 length equals 16 residues. The CDR3 is CASSLAGIGQGYEQYF. In DNA, the CDR3 is TGCGCCAGCAGCTTGGCCGGAATAGGACAGGGCTACGAGCAGTACTTC.

This clonotype was detected ten times or more. CDR3 sequence reads: CASSLEVRVADTQYF. The CDR3 DNA reads as TGTGCCAGCAGTTTAGAAGTCAGGGTAGCAGATACGCAGTATTTT. The V gene is TRBV12-3 or TRBV12-4, the J gene TRBJ2-3, with D possibly being TRBD1 (5 bases). CDR3 length: 15 residues. Trimming removed 1 base at V and 4 bases at J, with 12 bases between.

This clonotype was counted at least ten times. The chain recombines TRBV27 with TRBJ2-1; TRBD2 agrees at 15 bases. J lost 10 bases, V lost 5 bases, and 12 bases had no gene match. This CDR3 has 17 residues. CDR1 and CDR2 from the germline V gene are MNHEY and SMNVEV (reference sequence). The CDR3 DNA reads TGTGCCAGCAGTCGGATCGGACTAGCGGGAGGGCCACAGGAGCAGTTCTTC. It specifies CASSRIGLAGGPQEQFF.

At least ten counts were recorded for this clonotype. The CDR3 coding sequence is TGCAGTGCTAGAGATCATGGAAAGCGGGGGGCCTACAATGAGCAGTTCTTC. Protein: CSARDHGKRGAYNEQFF. V and J are TRBV20-1 and TRBJ2-1, with 9 bases that match TRBD2. V was clipped by 0 bases and J by 2 bases; unmatched bases: 8. The length of the CDR3 is 17 residues. Germline loops: CDR1 DFQATT, CDR2 SNEGSKA (reference sequence).

Many counts were recorded for this clonotype. V gene TRBV7-9 combines with J gene TRBJ2-7; perhaps TRBD2 as D (5 bases). The CDR3 is 12 amino acids. Germline lookup yields CDR1 SEHNR and CDR2 FQNEAQ (reference sequence). Trimming stripped 5 bases from V and 3 bases from J, with 8 bases between. CDR3 in DNA: TGTGCCAGCAGCCCAGACTACTACGAGCAGTACTTC. This gives the protein CASSPDYYEQYF.